Listed here are 15 T cell receptor beta chains from one sample, sequenced in a study of blood T cell repertoires in COVID-19. This table comes from immunoSEQ multiplex PCR, and its TCRdb copy is limited to in-frame clones, with some not included. The sample lists around 100,000 clones, roughly 84% seen once, with roughly 7.3% in the top ten. Sequencing was done on a sample of peripheral blood. The receptors were sampled from a man aged 30 to 45 in a cohort sampled during active COVID-19.

The CDR3 is CASSTGGETGELFF. The CDR3 coding sequence is TGCGCCAGCAGTACGGGGGGGGAAACCGGGGAGCTGTTTTTT. The chain couples TRBV10-1 to TRBJ2-2; 8 nucleotides agree with TRBD2. The V gene end was trimmed by 5 bases and the J gene end by 5 bases; junction bases not matched to a gene: 4. The CDR3 has 14 amino acids. The germline CDR1 and CDR2 sequences are WNHNN and SYGVQD (reference sequence).

This chain links TRBV28 with TRBJ1-1; 10 bases align to TRBD1. The V gene end was trimmed by 6 bases and the J gene end by 5 bases; junction bases not matched to a gene: 9. The CDR3 spans 15 residues. Germline assignment: CDR1 MDHEN and CDR2 SYDVKM. CDR3 region: CASSPRGQGLTEAFF. CDR3 coding DNA: TGTGCCAGCAGCCCCCGGGGACAGGGGCTAACTGAAGCTTTCTTT.

CDR3 residues: CASNMKDSSGNTIYF. The CDR3, as DNA: TGTGCCAGTAACATGAAGGACAGCTCTGGAAACACCATATATTTT. The rearrangement uses TRBV19 and TRBJ1-3; D is perhaps TRBD1 (6 bases). Trimming cost V 7 bases and J 0 bases, with 13 bases left between them. Per the germline V gene, CDR1 is LNHDA and CDR2 is SQIVND (reference sequence). The CDR3 covers 15 residues.

The chain employs TRBV4-3 and TRBJ2-7; D is undetermined. Germline V gene sequence: CDR1 LGHNA, CDR2 YSLEER. V lost 0 bases and J 6 bases, leaving 12 bases between the germline ends. The CDR3 length is 14 residues. CDR3 DNA: TGCGCCAGCAGCCAAGATTTTGGCAAATCCGAGCAGTACTTC. Translating gives CASSQDFGKSEQYF.

V and J are TRBV6-2 or TRBV6-3 and TRBJ2-1; no definite D call. This CDR3 has 17 amino acids. Deletions cut 0 bases from V and 0 bases from J, with 12 bases between. Germline V CDR1 and CDR2: MNHEY, SVGEGT. CDR3 protein: CASSYSLTRASYNEQFF. The DNA for the CDR3 is TGTGCCAGCAGTTACTCCCTGACTCGAGCCTCCTACAATGAGCAGTTCTTC.

CDR3 sequence (DNA): TGTGCCAGCAGTCAGGGGGCCTATGGCTACACCTTC. Its protein product is CASSQGAYGYTF. The V gene is TRBV6-5, the J gene TRBJ1-2, with TRBD1 identical over 8 bases. Looked up from germline, CDR1 is MNHEY and CDR2 is SVGAGI. The CDR3 has 12 amino acids. V lost 5 bases, J lost 4 bases, and 0 bases stayed unmatched.

The chain combines TRBV2 with TRBJ1-1, with 7 bases lining up with TRBD1. Germline CDR1 SNHLY, CDR2 FYNNEI. V was clipped by 6 bases and J by 11 bases; unmatched bases: 12. The CDR3 spans 13 residues. CDR3 in amino acids: CASRERTGNTAFF. The CDR3 DNA is TGTGCCAGCAGAGAAAGGACAGGAAATACGGCTTTCTTT.

The chain carries TRBV2 and TRBJ1-6, with TRBD1 matching 9 bases. The germline gives CDR1 SNHLY, CDR2 FYNNEI. Germline trimming cut 4 bases from V and 13 bases from J; bases unmatched to any gene: 8. The CDR3 is 14 amino acids. CDR3 in DNA: TGTGCCAGCAGTGGGGGACAGGGTATAAGTCCCCTCCACTTT. Translation: CASSGGQGISPLHF.

This clone was seen only a few times. The V and J genes are TRBV6-1 and TRBJ1-2, with D possibly TRBD1 on 6 matching bases. This CDR3 contains 14 residues. Germline V CDR1 and CDR2: MNHNS, SASEGT. V gave up 1 base and J gave up 4 bases, with 10 bases separating them. In DNA, the CDR3 is TGTGCCAGCAGTGAAGTACTACAGGGCTATGGCTACACCTTC. It translates to CASSEVLQGYGYTF.

The chain couples TRBV24-1 to TRBJ2-2, with TRBD1 as a possible D gene (5 bases). Looked up from germline, CDR1 is KGHDR and CDR2 is SFDVKD. Deletions cut 8 bases from V and 4 bases from J, with 10 bases between. The CDR3 totals 13 residues. The CDR3 protein is CATKTASTGELFF. The CDR3 DNA reads TGTGCCACCAAGACAGCCTCCACCGGGGAGCTGTTTTTT.

This chain links TRBV10-3 with TRBJ2-1; D may be TRBD2 (7 bases). The CDR3 consists of 16 residues. CDR1 ENHRY and CDR2 SYGVKD come from the germline V gene. Trimming took off 2 bases at V and 5 bases at J, with 16 bases between the two ends. CDR3 residues: CAISEPKGGHHNEQFF. As DNA, the CDR3 is TGTGCCATCAGTGAGCCAAAGGGGGGGCACCACAATGAGCAGTTCTTC.

This chain uses TRBV7-8 with TRBJ1-1; D might be TRBD1 (5 bases). CDR1 SGHVS and CDR2 FQNEAQ come from the germline V gene. Trimming cost V 1 base and J 5 bases, with 17 bases left between them. This CDR3 comprises 16 residues. The CDR3 region has the DNA TGTGCCAGCAGCTTAGACGGGGGGGTGGAGGGGACTGAAGCTTTCTTT. Translating it yields CASSLDGGVEGTEAFF.

The gene calls are TRBV5-5 and TRBJ2-5; D is uncertain. Per the germline V gene, CDR1 is SGHKS and CDR2 is YYEKEE (reference sequence). V lost 4 bases, J lost 1 base, and 11 bases lay in between. CDR3 length: 14 amino acids. In nucleotides, the CDR3 is TGTGCCAGCAGCCAAACAACTATCCAAGAGACCCAGTACTTC. This sequence encodes CASSQTTIQETQYF.

V gene TRBV6-1 combines with J gene TRBJ1-4, with D maybe TRBD1 (5 bases). Between the trimmed V and J ends, which lost 2 bases and 5 bases, there was a span of 18 bases. The germline V gene encodes CDR1 MNHNS and CDR2 SASEGT. This CDR3 has 17 residues. This CDR3 is CASSESRDHKRNEKLFF. The CDR3 DNA reads TGTGCCAGCAGTGAAAGCAGGGATCACAAAAGGAATGAAAAACTGTTTTTT.

This clone was counted a single time. The genes are TRBV18 and TRBJ2-5, with 8 bases that match TRBD2. V was clipped by 6 bases and J by 2 bases; unmatched bases: 14. The CDR3 covers 17 residues. Germline CDR1 KGHSH, CDR2 LQKENI. The CDR3 region is CASSLLDTTGGQETQYF. The CDR3, as DNA: TGTGCCAGCTCCCTCCTGGATACCACGGGGGGGCAAGAGACCCAGTACTTC.